This entry lists 19 T cell receptor beta chains sequenced from one sample in a study of T-cell memory formation after mild COVID-19. One entry per CDR3 protein, called by TCRdb with MiXCR from the 5' RACE reads. The table records approximately 410,000 distinct CDR3 sequences, roughly a quarter of them present only once. The sequencing sample was made of PBMCs or a T cell subset sorted from them (not recorded which). The receptors originated from an adult woman who had mild COVID-19 (a few samples of this study predate the infection). Cell type and time point are not known.

This clonotype was picked up a small number of times. The V and J genes are TRBV5-4 and TRBJ2-1; no clear D. Germline V gene sequence: CDR1 SGHNT, CDR2 YYREEE (reference sequence). Trimming pared 0 bases from V and 6 bases from J, leaving 10 bases between. This CDR3 is built from 14 residues. The CDR3 coding sequence is TGTGCCAGCAGCTTGGACCACCACGGCAATGAGCAGTTCTTC. This sequence encodes CASSLDHHGNEQFF.

This clonotype was seen only a few times. This chain connects TRBV7-2 to TRBJ2-7; D remains ambiguous. V lost 5 bases and J lost 0, with 14 bases in between. The CDR3 loop spans 15 amino acids. The germline gives CDR1 SGHTA, CDR2 FQGNSA. CDR3 in DNA: TGTGCCAGCAGCCCTGCGACAAGGAGCTCCTACGAGCAGTACTTC. Protein sequence: CASSPATRSSYEQYF.

There are a few counts of this clonotype. The J gene is TRBJ2-7, the V gene TRBV9; tentatively, D is TRBD1 (5 bases). This CDR3 contains 15 residues. Deletions cut 0 bases from V and 0 bases from J, with 10 bases between. CDR1 is SGDLS, CDR2 YYNGEE, per germline. The CDR3 reads CASSVGDSTSYEQYF. The CDR3 nucleotides are TGTGCCAGCAGCGTAGGTGACAGCACCTCCTACGAGCAGTACTTC.

This chain connects TRBV20-1 to TRBJ1-1; D may be TRBD1 (5 bases). V gave up 3 bases and J gave up 3 bases, with 11 bases separating them. This CDR3 has 13 amino acids. Germline-derived CDR1 and CDR2 are DFQATT and SNEGSKA (reference sequence). The CDR3 region is CSASLDRYTEAFF. Here the CDR3 DNA reads TGCAGTGCTAGCCTCGACAGATACACTGAAGCTTTCTTT.

This clonotype was observed a few times. The chain has TRBV5-4 and TRBJ1-5, with D maybe TRBD1 (5 bases). There are 15 residues in the CDR3. CDR1 and CDR2 (germline): SGHNT, YYREEE (reference sequence). Deletions cut 3 bases from V and 4 bases from J, with 14 bases between. CDR3 nucleotide sequence: TGTGCCAGCAGCTGGGGGGGTGGACTAAATCAGCCCCAGCATTTT. Its protein is CASSWGGGLNQPQHF.

The V and J genes are TRBV11-2 and TRBJ2-1; the match to TRBD1 covers 8 bases. The V segment lost 1 base and the J segment 1 base; nucleotides outside the gene matches: 6. The CDR3 sequence is 17 residues long. Per germline, CDR1 SGHAT and CDR2 FQNNGV. The CDR3 reads CASSLGQGRRSYNEQFF. CDR3 DNA: TGTGCCAGCAGCTTAGGACAGGGGAGAAGGTCCTACAATGAGCAGTTCTTC. Looking up the rest from reference TRBV11-2 and TRBJ2-1 gives the full variable domain: EAGVAQSPRYKIIEKRQSVAFWCNPISGHATLYWYQQILGQGPKLLIQFQNNGVVDDSQLPKDRFSAERLKGVDSTLKIQPAKLEDSAVYLCASSLGQGRRSYNEQFFGPGTRLTVL.

There are a few counts of this clonotype. The chain employs TRBV7-2 and TRBJ2-1; the D is unclear. Germline values: CDR1 SGHTA, CDR2 FQGNSA. Trimming pared 1 base from V and 2 bases from J, leaving 12 bases between. The length of the CDR3 is 16 residues. CDR3 protein: CASSLGAPRTYNEQFF. CDR3 sequence (DNA): TGTGCCAGCAGCTTAGGAGCACCACGGACCTACAATGAGCAGTTCTTC.

This clonotype was counted a few times. This CDR3 is CASSQDSGTGTYEQYF. The DNA of the CDR3 is TGTGCCAGCAGCCAAGATAGCGGGACAGGGACCTACGAGCAGTACTTC. The V gene is TRBV4-2, the J gene TRBJ2-7, with D perhaps matching TRBD1 (9 bases). Trimming shortened V by 0 bases and J by 2 bases, and 14 bases separated the two germline ends. The germline V gene encodes CDR1 LGHNA and CDR2 YNFKEQ. The CDR3 runs 16 residues.

The chain combines TRBV3-1 with TRBJ2-5; unclear D gene. The CDR3 has 18 amino acids. Germline V gives CDR1 LGHDT, CDR2 YNNKEL (reference sequence). Trimming removed 4 bases from V and 2 bases from J, with 23 bases in between. The CDR3 spells CASSPSVLRQADQETQYF. The DNA of the CDR3 is TGTGCCAGCAGCCCCTCTGTTCTAAGGCAGGCCGATCAAGAGACCCAGTACTTC.

This clonotype was detected many times. The CDR3 bases are TGTGCCAGCAGCCGCAGGGGGACAGATACGCAGTATTTT. It translates to CASSRRGTDTQYF. The V and J genes are TRBV7-9 and TRBJ2-3; TRBD1 matches at 7 bases. The CDR3 sequence is 13 residues long. CDR1 SEHNR and CDR2 FQNEAQ come from the germline V gene (reference sequence). The trim removed 5 bases at V and 3 bases at J, leaving 2 bases unmatched.

This clonotype appeared a few times. V gene TRBV7-9 combines with J gene TRBJ1-4; 7 positions agree with TRBD1. With V trimmed by 5 bases and J by 8 bases, 17 bases remained unmatched. The germline CDR1 and CDR2 sequences are SEHNR and FQNEAQ (reference sequence). The CDR3 consists of 17 residues. The CDR3 DNA follows: TGTGCCAGCAGCCCTCCGATTCAGGGGGACCAATGGGAAAAACTGTTTTTT. This sequence encodes CASSPPIQGDQWEKLFF.

The rearrangement uses TRBV6-6 and TRBJ2-7; D not resolved. The germline gives CDR1 MNHNY, CDR2 SVGAGI (reference sequence). Trimming cost V 0 bases and J 1 base, with 10 bases left between them. The CDR3 has 15 residues. The CDR3 here is CASSYSPAQSYEQYF. DNA for the CDR3: TGTGCCAGCAGTTACTCACCAGCCCAATCCTACGAGCAGTACTTC.

The V gene is TRBV2, the J gene TRBJ2-3; 10 nucleotides match TRBD2. The CDR3 extends over 16 amino acids. Trimming cost V 7 bases and J 3 bases; bases outside gene matches: 10. Germline CDR1 is SNHLY and CDR2 is FYNNEI. CDR3 DNA: TGTGCCAGCACAGAGGGCCTAGCGGGAGAGACAGATACGCAGTATTTT. This encodes CASTEGLAGETDTQYF.

This clonotype has more than one count but fewer than ten. This chain links TRBV23-1 with TRBJ2-7; D not resolved. TRBV23-1 is given ORF status, its function remaining uncertain. The length of the CDR3 is 14 residues. V lost 4 bases and J lost 3, with 13 bases in between. The CDR3 DNA is TGCGCCAGCAGTCCCTGGGCAGGAGACTACGAGCAGTACTTC. Translation gives CASSPWAGDYEQYF.

V and J are TRBV6-5 and TRBJ2-6; D is unresolved. V was shortened by 0 bases and J by 0 bases, with 6 bases between the two germline ends. Germline V CDR1 and CDR2: MNHEY, SVGAGI. The CDR3 loop spans 16 amino acids. CDR3 coding DNA: TGTGCCAGCAGTTACTCGAGGACCTCTGGGGCCAACGTCCTGACTTTC. Its translation is CASSYSRTSGANVLTF.

This clonotype was counted once. This chain connects TRBV6-8 to TRBJ1-5, with 12 bases fitting TRBD1. Germline V gives CDR1 MNHGY, CDR2 SAAAGT. This CDR3 is 19 amino acids long. Trimming at V came to 0 bases and at J to 5 bases, leaving 11 bases not matched to a gene. This CDR3 reads CASSYSLFRDRGHDQPQHF. The CDR3 coding sequence is TGTGCCAGCAGTTACTCCCTATTTAGGGACAGGGGGCACGATCAGCCCCAGCATTTT.

The chain links TRBV24-1 to TRBJ2-3; the match to TRBD2 covers 7 bases. CDR1 is KGHDR, CDR2 SFDVKD, per germline. CDR3 length: 16 residues. V trimming: 4 bases; J trimming: 4 bases; junction bases outside the gene matches: 10. The CDR3 protein is CATSDPTGTTADTQYF. The DNA for the CDR3 is TGTGCCACCAGTGACCCCACCGGGACTACTGCAGATACGCAGTATTTT.

This clonotype was detected a few times. The V and J genes are TRBV2 and TRBJ1-5; D ambiguous. Germline V lookup: CDR1 SNHLY, CDR2 FYNNEI. The CDR3 has 13 residues. The V and J ends lost 4 bases and 3 bases respectively, with 7 bases between them. The CDR3 region is CASSARYNQPQHF. In DNA form, the CDR3 reads TGTGCCAGCAGTGCAAGATACAATCAGCCCCAGCATTTT.

As DNA, the CDR3 is TGTGCCAGCAGCGTAGTATCAGGGGCTGGTTCCTACGAGCAGTACTTC. Amino acid sequence: CASSVVSGAGSYEQYF. The chain is built from TRBV9 and TRBJ2-7; D perhaps matches TRBD1 (6 bases). This CDR3 spans 16 amino acids. Germline-derived CDR1 and CDR2 are SGDLS and YYNGEE. V lost 0 bases and J lost 1, with 14 bases in between.